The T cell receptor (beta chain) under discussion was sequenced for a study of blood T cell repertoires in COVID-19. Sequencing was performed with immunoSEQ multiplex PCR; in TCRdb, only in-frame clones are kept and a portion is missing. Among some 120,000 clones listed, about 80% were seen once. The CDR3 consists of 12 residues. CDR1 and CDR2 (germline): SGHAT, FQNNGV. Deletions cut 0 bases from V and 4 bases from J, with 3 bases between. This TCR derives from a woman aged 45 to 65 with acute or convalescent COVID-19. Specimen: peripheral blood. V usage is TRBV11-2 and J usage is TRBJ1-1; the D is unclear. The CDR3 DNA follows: TGTGCCAGCAGCTTAGATCGCACTGAAGCTTTCTTT. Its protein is CASSLDRTEAFF. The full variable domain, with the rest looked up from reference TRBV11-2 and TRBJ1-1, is EAGVAQSPRYKIIEKRQSVAFWCNPISGHATLYWYQQILGQGPKLLIQFQNNGVVDDSQLPKDRFSAERLKGVDSTLKIQPAKLEDSAVYLCASSLDRTEAFFGQGTRLTVV.